This paragraph reports one T cell receptor (beta chain). Antigen unknown. The sample originates from a study of T cell responses to AZD1222 COVID-19 vaccine. Data came from immunoSEQ multiplex PCR; TCRdb stores just in-frame clones and leaves some out. Found here are tens of thousands of clones, about nine tenths of them singletons; the top ten hold roughly 27%. Findings and limits, study-wide: Donors skewed white British and female; clonal diversity was possibly underestimated. None of the repertoires were sampled until the peak T cell response had passed. Spike-wide vaccine-associated CD4 TCRs dominated at 160-218 and 743-854.

The CDR3 has 13 residues. Trimming cost V 3 bases and J 1 base, with 5 bases left between them. Sequenced material: peripheral blood, taken 28 days after the second AZD1222 dose. The origin of this receptor is an adult who received the AZD1222 COVID-19 vaccine. This chain links TRBV12-3 or TRBV12-4 with TRBJ2-3; D ambiguous. DNA of the CDR3: TGTGCCAGCAGTTTTACGGGCACAGATACGCAGTATTTT. Translated: CASSFTGTDTQYF.